A selection of T cell receptor beta chains follows, all from one sample in a study of breast tumors, draining lymph nodes, adjacent tissues. TCRdb reanalysed the multiplex PCR reads using MiXCR and keeps one entry per CDR3 protein. The data contain fewer than 300,000 distinct CDR3 sequences, around 32% of them seen just once; the ten biggest clones take up about 1.4%. The material sequenced was axillary lymph node tissue. These receptors originate from a female donor with breast cancer. Some clones in this sample may be carry-over from other donors' samples. Both conserved end residues are part of each CDR3. The order of the fields is D gene, J gene, V gene, clone size, CDR3 DNA, CDR3 protein. A D gene is named only where the DNA matches it firmly. The size of a clone is reported for some rows only, either as once, few or many, or as a class for expanded clones.

TRBD1 | TRBJ2-7 | TRBV6-5 | . | TGTGCCAGCAGTCCAGACTGGAGGACAGGGCGCGAGCAGTACTTC | CASSPDWRTGREQYF
TRBD2 | TRBJ2-1 | TRBV20-1 | many | TGCAGTGCCCCTACCGTCCATACCGGGACTAGCGGGTTTAATGAGCAGTTCTTC | CSAPTVHTGTSGFNEQFF
TRBD1 | TRBJ2-3 | TRBV7-6 | . | TGTGCCAGCCCCGGACAGGGGGCGGCAGATACGCAGTATTTT | CASPGQGAADTQYF
. | TRBJ1-6 | TRBV7-9 | . | TGTGCCAGCAGCCGGGGGCAGTGCTCCTATAATTCACCCCTCCACTTT | CASSRGQCSYNSPLHF
. | TRBJ1-5 | TRBV2 | . | TGTGCCAGCAGTGTCACAATTACTCAAGAGACCCAGCATTTT | CASSVTITQETQHF
TRBD2 | TRBJ2-5 | TRBV7-7 | . | TGTGCTAGCAGCTTTTCATCCAGACTAGCGGGAGAAGTAGTTGTGGAGATCCAGTACTTC | CASSFSSRLAGEVVVEIQYF
TRBD2 | TRBJ2-3 | TRBV12-5 | . | TGTGCTAGTGGTTTGCCTAGCGGGAGGGCCCCAGATACGCAGTATTTT | CASGLPSGRAPDTQYF
TRBD1 | TRBJ2-4 | TRBV12-5 | many | TGTGCTAGTGGTCGGGACAGGGAGAACATTCAGTACTTC | CASGRDRENIQYF
TRBD1 | TRBJ1-2 | TRBV20-1 | . | TGCAGTGCTAGAGACCCGGGACCCGGGACAGAAAACTATTGCTACACCTTC | CSARDPGPGTENYCYTF
TRBD2 | TRBJ2-7 | TRBV10-3 | . | TGTGCCATCAGTACCCCTAGCGGGACAGCCTACGAGCAGTACTTC | CAISTPSGTAYEQYF
TRBD1 | TRBJ2-7 | TRBV6-1 | few | TGTGCCAGCAGTCCAACCGGGACAGGGGGCGAGCAGTACTTC | CASSPTGTGGEQYF
. | TRBJ1-4 | TRBV29-1 | many | TGCAGCGTTCTGGGGGGGGAAAAACTGTTTTTT | CSVLGGEKLFF
TRBD2 | TRBJ2-3 | TRBV11-3 | . | TGTGCCAGCAGCTTAGAGAGCGGGAGGGCCGGAAATGAGCAGTATTTT | CASSLESGRAGNEQYF
. | TRBJ2-5 | TRBV12-3/TRBV12-4 | many | TGTGCCAGCAGTTTCGCGGGGTCCCTAGGGGCCCAGTACTTC | CASSFAGSLGAQYF
TRBD1 | TRBJ2-2 | TRBV2 | . | TGTACCAGCAGTATACAGGGGTCTTACACCGGGGAGCTGTTTTTT | CTSSIQGSYTGELFF
. | TRBJ1-6 | TRBV28 | many | TGTGCCAGCAGATCACAGGGATCACCCCTCCACTTT | CASRSQGSPLHF
. | TRBJ2-2 | TRBV3-2 | many | TGTGCCAGCAGCCAAGCGGGTGGGACAGCGAACACCGGGGAGCTGTTTTTT | CASSQAGGTANTGELFF
. | TRBJ1-1 | TRBV6-5 | . | TGTGCCAGCAGGAAGCCCACAGGGCCAACTGAAGCTTGCTTT | CASRKPTGPTEACF
TRBD2 | TRBJ2-7 | TRBV18 | many | TGTGCCAGCTCACCATCTAGCGGGAGGTCCAACGAGCAGTACTTC | CASSPSSGRSNEQYF
. | TRBJ2-7 | TRBV27 | many | TGTGCCAGCAGTTATGGCAGGAGTGCTATCTACGAGCAGTACTTC | CASSYGRSAIYEQYF
. | TRBJ2-7 | TRBV29-1 | . | TGCAGCGTTGCGGACTCCTACGAGCAGTACTTC | CSVADSYEQYF
TRBD1 | TRBJ2-1 | TRBV6-2/TRBV6-3 | many | TGTGCCAGCAGTTCCCGCAGGGGGAATAGCTACAATGAGCAGTTCTTC | CASSSRRGNSYNEQFF
. | TRBJ1-4 | TRBV25-1 | . | TGTGCCAGCAGTGAATACAGGGGAGAAAAACTGTTTTTT | CASSEYRGEKLFF
TRBD1 | TRBJ1-2 | TRBV6-4 | many | TGTGCCAGCAGTCCCGGGACAGCGAGTGGCTACACCTTC | CASSPGTASGYTF
. | TRBJ1-6 | TRBV19 | . | TGTGCCAGTGACAGGAGCTCCTATAATTCACCCCTCCACTTT | CASDRSSYNSPLHF
TRBD2 | TRBJ2-7 | TRBV27 | many | TGTGCCAGCAGTTTAGCCCCAGGGACTACCTACGAGCAGTACTTC | CASSLAPGTTYEQYF
. | TRBJ2-5 | TRBV13 | once | TGTGCCAGCAGCTTATATAGCGGACCTAGCCAAGAGACCCAGTACTTC | CASSLYSGPSQETQYF
TRBD2 | TRBJ2-5 | TRBV6-1 | many | TGTGCCAGCAGTCCTGACACTAGCGGGAGGAGGGAGACCCAGTACTTC | CASSPDTSGRRETQYF
. | TRBJ2-7 | TRBV12-3/TRBV12-4 | many | TGTGCCAGCAGTTTAGAAGGGGGAGGCGCCTACGAGCAGTACTTC | CASSLEGGGAYEQYF
TRBD1 | TRBJ2-2 | TRBV7-2 | . | TGTGCCAGCAGCACCGCCGGGACAGGGGTTGGGGAGCTGTTTTTT | CASSTAGTGVGELFF
. | TRBJ1-1 | TRBV20-1 | . | TGCAGTGCTAGGCGGGTATGGAACACTGAAGCTTTCTTT | CSARRVWNTEAFF
. | TRBJ2-6 | TRBV19 | many | TGTGCCAGTAGGAGGCCCCGGGCGGTCGGGGCCAACGTCCTGACTTTC | CASRRPRAVGANVLTF
TRBD1 | TRBJ1-1 | TRBV4-1 | few | TGCGCCAGCAGCCAAGAAGCAGGGGGCAACACTGAAGCTTTCTTT | CASSQEAGGNTEAFF
. | TRBJ1-5 | TRBV19 | few | TGTGCCAAGAAGGGGGGGACTAATCAGCCCCAGCATTTT | CAKKGGTNQPQHF
. | TRBJ2-3 | TRBV20-1 | many | TGCAGTGCTAGGGGTCGACAGGCGTTCACAGATACGCAGTATTTT | CSARGRQAFTDTQYF
. | TRBJ2-5 | TRBV3-1 | . | TGTGCCAGCAGCCGATTTCAGGGACGAGAGACCCAGTACTTC | CASSRFQGRETQYF
. | TRBJ2-7 | TRBV6-6 | many | TGTGCCAGCAGTTACCACGGGGGACCTGATACCTACGAGCAGTACTTC | CASSYHGGPDTYEQYF
TRBD2 | TRBJ2-1 | TRBV5-4 | many | TGTGCCAGCAGGACGGGACTAGCGGCCTCCTACAATGAGCAGTTCTTC | CASRTGLAASYNEQFF
. | TRBJ1-2 | TRBV7-9 | many | TGTGCCAGCAGCTTAGGGGTAGAGTATGGCTACACCTTC | CASSLGVEYGYTF
TRBD1 | TRBJ2-2 | TRBV24-1 | once | TGTGCCACCAGTGGGTTCGGACAGGGACTGAACACCGGGGAGCTGTCTTTT | CATSGFGQGLNTGELSF
. | TRBJ2-1 | TRBV6-2/TRBV6-3 | . | TGTGCCAGCAGTCCCGGGACGCCCTTGCTGAACAATGAGCAGTTCTTC | CASSPGTPLLNNEQFF
. | TRBJ2-3 | TRBV9 | many | TGTGCCAGCAGCGGGCGTATGAAAGATACGCAGTATTTT | CASSGRMKDTQYF
TRBD1 | TRBJ2-2 | TRBV10-1 | few | TGCGCCAGCCGCCCCGGACAGGGGGCAAACACCGGGGAGCTGTTTTTT | CASRPGQGANTGELFF
. | TRBJ2-3 | TRBV11-2 | . | TGTGCCAGCAGCTCCCTTGGGGATACGCAGTATTTT | CASSSLGDTQYF
TRBD1 | TRBJ2-7 | TRBV4-1 | . | TGCGCCAGCCGGGACAGGAGAACCTACGAGCAGTACTTC | CASRDRRTYEQYF
TRBD2 | TRBJ2-1 | TRBV7-9 | . | TGTGCCAGCAGCTTAGCGGGTAGCGGGAACTACAATGAGCAGTTCTTC | CASSLAGSGNYNEQFF
. | TRBJ1-1 | TRBV4-1 | few | TGCGCCAGCAGCCTTAGCGGGGGCAACACTGAAGCTTTCTTT | CASSLSGGNTEAFF
. | TRBJ2-5 | TRBV5-8 | many | TGTGCCAGCAGCTCACTTCGGACCCAGTACTTC | CASSSLRTQYF
TRBD2 | TRBJ2-1 | TRBV9 | many | TGTGCCAGCAGCGTAGGAGAGTTGGGTAGCGGGGCCGAGCAGTTCTTC | CASSVGELGSGAEQFF
TRBD2 | TRBJ2-1 | TRBV2 | many | TGTGCCAGCAGTCTCCGACTAGCGGGAGAAAAGCAGTTCTTC | CASSLRLAGEKQFF
. | TRBJ2-3 | TRBV11-1 | many | TGTGCCAGCAGCCCCTCCCTCCCCGGAGTGAGCACAGATACGCAGTATTTT | CASSPSLPGVSTDTQYF
TRBD2 | TRBJ2-3 | TRBV20-1 | many | TGCAGTGCTTCCGATAGCGGGAGTAAAGATACGCAGTATTTT | CSASDSGSKDTQYF
TRBD2 | TRBJ2-5 | TRBV7-3 | few | TGTGCCAGCAGCCGCTTTTCAGGACTAGCGTTACGGGAGACCCAGTACTTC | CASSRFSGLALRETQYF
. | TRBJ2-3 | TRBV6-2/TRBV6-3 | many | TGTGCCAGCAGGACTGAAGTCACAGATACGCAGTATTTT | CASRTEVTDTQYF